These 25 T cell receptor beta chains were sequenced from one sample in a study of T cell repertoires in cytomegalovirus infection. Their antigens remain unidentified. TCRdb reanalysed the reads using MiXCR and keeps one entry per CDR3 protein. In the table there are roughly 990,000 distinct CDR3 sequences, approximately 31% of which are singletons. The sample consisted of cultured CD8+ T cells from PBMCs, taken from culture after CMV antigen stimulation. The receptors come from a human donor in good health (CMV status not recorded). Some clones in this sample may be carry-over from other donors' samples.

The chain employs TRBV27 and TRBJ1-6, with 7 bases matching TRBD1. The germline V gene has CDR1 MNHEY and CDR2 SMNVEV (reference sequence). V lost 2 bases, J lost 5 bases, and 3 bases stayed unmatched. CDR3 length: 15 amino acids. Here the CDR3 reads CASSLRDRNNSPLHF. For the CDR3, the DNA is TGTGCCAGCAGTTTAAGGGACAGAAATAATTCACCCCTCCACTTT.

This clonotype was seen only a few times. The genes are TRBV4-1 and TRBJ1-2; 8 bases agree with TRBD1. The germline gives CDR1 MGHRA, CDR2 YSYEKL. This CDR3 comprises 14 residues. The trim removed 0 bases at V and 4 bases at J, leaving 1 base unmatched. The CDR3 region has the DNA TGCGCCAGCAGCCAAGATACAGGGGGCTATGGCTACACCTTC. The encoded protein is CASSQDTGGYGYTF.

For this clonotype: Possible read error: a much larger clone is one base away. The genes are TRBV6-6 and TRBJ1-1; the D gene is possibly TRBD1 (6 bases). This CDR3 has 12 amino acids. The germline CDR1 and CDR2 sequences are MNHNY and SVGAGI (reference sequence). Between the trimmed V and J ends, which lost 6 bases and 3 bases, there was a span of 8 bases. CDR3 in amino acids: CASRQGDTEAFF. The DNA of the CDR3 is TGTGCCAGCAGACAGGGAGACACTGAAGCTTTCTTT.

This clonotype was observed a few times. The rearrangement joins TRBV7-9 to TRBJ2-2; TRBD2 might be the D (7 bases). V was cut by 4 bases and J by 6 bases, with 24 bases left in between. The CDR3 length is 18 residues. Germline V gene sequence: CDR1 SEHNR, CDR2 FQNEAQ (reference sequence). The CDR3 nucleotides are TGTGCCAGCAGCTCTATCCCGGGACTAAAGGGGGGCGCCGGGGAGCTGTTTTTT. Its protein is CASSSIPGLKGGAGELFF.

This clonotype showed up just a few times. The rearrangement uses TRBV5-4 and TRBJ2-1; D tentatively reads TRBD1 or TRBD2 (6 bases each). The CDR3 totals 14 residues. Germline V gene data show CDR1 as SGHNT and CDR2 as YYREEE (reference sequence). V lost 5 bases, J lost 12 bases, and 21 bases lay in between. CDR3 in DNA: TGTGCCAGCAGTCCGAGGCCGGGGGCGGGACTGCAGTTCTTC. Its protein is CASSPRPGAGLQFF.

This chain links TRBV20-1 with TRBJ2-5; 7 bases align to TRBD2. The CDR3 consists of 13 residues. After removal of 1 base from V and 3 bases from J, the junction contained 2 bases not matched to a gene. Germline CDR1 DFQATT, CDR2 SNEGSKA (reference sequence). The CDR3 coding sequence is TGCAGTGCTAGAGGCCGGGGGGAAGAGACCCAGTACTTC. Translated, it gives CSARGRGEETQYF.

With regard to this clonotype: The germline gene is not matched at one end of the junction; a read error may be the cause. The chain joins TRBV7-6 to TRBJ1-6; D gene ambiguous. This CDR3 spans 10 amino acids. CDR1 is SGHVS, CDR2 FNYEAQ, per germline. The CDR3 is CASRSTDQAF. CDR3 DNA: TGTGCCAGCAGATCGACGGACCAGGCCTTT.

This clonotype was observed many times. The CDR3 DNA reads TGTGCCAGTAGTATAGATCTCCATGACAACACCGGGGAGCTGTTTTTT. Translating it yields CASSIDLHDNTGELFF. The rearrangement joins TRBV19 to TRBJ2-2; D is unresolved. In germline, CDR1 is LNHDA, CDR2 SQIVND (reference sequence). This CDR3 has 16 amino acids. V lost 0 bases and J 2 bases, leaving 10 bases between the germline ends.

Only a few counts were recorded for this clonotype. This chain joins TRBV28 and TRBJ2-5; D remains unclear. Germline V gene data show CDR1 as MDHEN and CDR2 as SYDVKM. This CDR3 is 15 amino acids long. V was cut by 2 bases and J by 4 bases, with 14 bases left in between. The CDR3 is CASSLGTSFAETQYF. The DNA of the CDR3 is TGTGCCAGCAGTTTAGGCACATCCTTCGCAGAGACCCAGTACTTC. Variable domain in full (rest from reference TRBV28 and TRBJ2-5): DVKVTQSSRYLVKRTGEKVFLECVQDMDHENMFWYRQDPGLGLRLIYFSYDVKMKEKGDIPEGYSVSREKKERFSLILESASTNQTSMYLCASSLGTSFAETQYFGPGTRLLVL.

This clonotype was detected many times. The CDR3 sequence: CASSLVLMKRTVKTQYF. The CDR3 DNA reads TGTGCCAGCAGCTTAGTACTCATGAAGCGGACTGTGAAGACCCAGTACTTC. V and J are TRBV7-9 and TRBJ2-5; the D gene is possibly TRBD2 (5 bases). This CDR3 comprises 17 residues. Germline CDR1 SEHNR, CDR2 FQNEAQ (reference sequence). V shed 1 base and J shed 6 bases, with 21 bases lying between them.

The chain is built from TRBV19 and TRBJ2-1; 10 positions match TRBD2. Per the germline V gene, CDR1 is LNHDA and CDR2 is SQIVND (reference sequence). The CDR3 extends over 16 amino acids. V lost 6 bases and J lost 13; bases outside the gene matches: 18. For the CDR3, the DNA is TGTGCCAGTAGCCCAGAACTAGCGGGGTCTACCCGGACCCAGTTCTTC. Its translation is CASSPELAGSTRTQFF.

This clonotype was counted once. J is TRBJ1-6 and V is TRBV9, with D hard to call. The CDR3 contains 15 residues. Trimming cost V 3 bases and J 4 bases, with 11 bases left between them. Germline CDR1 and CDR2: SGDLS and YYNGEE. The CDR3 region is CASSASGSYNSPLHF. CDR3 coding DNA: TGTGCCAGCAGCGCATCCGGGTCTTATAATTCACCCCTCCACTTT.

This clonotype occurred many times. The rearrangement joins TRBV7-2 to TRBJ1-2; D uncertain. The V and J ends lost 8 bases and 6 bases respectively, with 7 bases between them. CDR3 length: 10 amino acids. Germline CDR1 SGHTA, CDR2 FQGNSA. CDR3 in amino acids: CASGGNGYTF. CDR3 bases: TGTGCCAGCGGAGGGAATGGCTACACCTTC. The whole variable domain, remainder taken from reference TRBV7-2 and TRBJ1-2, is GAGVSQSPSNKVTEKGKDVELRCDPISGHTALYWYRQSLGQGLEFLIYFQGNSAPDKSGLPSDRFSAERTGGSVSTLTIQRTQQEDSAVYLCASGGNGYTFGSGTRLTVV.

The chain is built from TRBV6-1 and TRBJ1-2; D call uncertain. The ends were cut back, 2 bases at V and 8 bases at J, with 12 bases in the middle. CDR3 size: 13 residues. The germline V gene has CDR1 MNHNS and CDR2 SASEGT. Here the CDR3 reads CASSESRLGGYTF. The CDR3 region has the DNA TGTGCCAGCAGTGAAAGCAGGCTCGGGGGCTACACCTTC.

CDR3 DNA sequence: TGTGCCAGCAGCTCCCGTAGTAGCGGGGGCGGGGCCTACAATGAGCAGTTCTTC. Amino acids: CASSSRSSGGGAYNEQFF. The chain links TRBV11-2 to TRBJ2-1; 9 nucleotides agree with TRBD2. The CDR3 is 18 residues long. After removal of 4 bases from V and 2 bases from J, the junction contained 12 bases not matched to a gene. Germline V gives CDR1 SGHAT, CDR2 FQNNGV.

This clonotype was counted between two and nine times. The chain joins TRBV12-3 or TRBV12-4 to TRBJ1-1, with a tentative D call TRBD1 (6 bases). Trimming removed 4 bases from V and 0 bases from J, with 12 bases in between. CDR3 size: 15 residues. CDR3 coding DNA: TGTGCCAGCAGTTCAGGGGAGGGGCTGAACACTGAAGCTTTCTTT. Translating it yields CASSSGEGLNTEAFF.

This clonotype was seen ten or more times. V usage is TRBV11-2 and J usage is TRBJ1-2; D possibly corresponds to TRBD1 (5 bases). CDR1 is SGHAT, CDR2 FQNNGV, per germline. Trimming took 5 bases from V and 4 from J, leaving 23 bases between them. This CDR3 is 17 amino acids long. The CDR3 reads CASSPLQDTKPLYGYTF. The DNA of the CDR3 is TGTGCCAGCAGCCCCCTGCAGGACACCAAGCCTCTCTATGGCTACACCTTC.

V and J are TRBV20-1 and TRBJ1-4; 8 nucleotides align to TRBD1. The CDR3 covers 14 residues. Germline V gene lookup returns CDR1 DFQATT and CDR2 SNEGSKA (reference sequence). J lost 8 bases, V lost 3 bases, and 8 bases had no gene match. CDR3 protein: CSASSRQGYEKLFF. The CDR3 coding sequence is TGCAGTGCTAGTAGTCGACAGGGGTACGAAAAACTGTTTTTT.

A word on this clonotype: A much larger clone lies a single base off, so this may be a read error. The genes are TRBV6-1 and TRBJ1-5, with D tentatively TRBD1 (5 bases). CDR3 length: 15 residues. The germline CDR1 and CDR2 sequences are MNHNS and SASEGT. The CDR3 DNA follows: TGTGTCAGCAAACGGGACGGGAATAGCAATCAGCCCCAGCATTTT. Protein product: CVSKRDGNSNQPQHF.

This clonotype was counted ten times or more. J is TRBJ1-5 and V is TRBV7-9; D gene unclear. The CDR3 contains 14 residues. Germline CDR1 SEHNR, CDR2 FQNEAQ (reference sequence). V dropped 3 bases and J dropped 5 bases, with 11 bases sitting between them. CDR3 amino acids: CASSLDRMDQPQHF. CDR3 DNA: TGTGCCAGCAGCTTGGACCGCATGGATCAGCCCCAGCATTTT. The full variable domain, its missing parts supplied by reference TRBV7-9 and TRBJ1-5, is DTGVSQNPRHKITKRGQNVTFRCDPISEHNRLYWYRQTLGQGPEFLTYFQNEAQLEKSRLLSDRFSAERPKGSFSTLEIQRTEQGDSAMYLCASSLDRMDQPQHFGDGTRLSIL.

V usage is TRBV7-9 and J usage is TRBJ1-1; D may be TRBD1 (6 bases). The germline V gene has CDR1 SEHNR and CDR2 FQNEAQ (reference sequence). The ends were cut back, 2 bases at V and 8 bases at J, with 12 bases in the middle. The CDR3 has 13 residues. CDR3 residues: CASSLIAGEEAFF. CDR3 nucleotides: TGTGCCAGCAGCTTAATCGCAGGGGAAGAAGCTTTCTTT.

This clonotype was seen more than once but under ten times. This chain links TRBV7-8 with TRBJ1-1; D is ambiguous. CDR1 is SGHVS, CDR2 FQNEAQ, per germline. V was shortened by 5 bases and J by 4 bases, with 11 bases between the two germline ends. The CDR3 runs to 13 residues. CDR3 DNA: TGTGCCAGCAGCCAGTCTTATCTCACTGAAGCTTTCTTT. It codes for CASSQSYLTEAFF.

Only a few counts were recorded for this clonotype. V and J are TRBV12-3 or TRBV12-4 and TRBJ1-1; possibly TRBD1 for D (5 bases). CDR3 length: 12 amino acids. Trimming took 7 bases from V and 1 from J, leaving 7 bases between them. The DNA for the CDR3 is TGTGCCAGCAACACAGGGAACACTGAAGCTTTCTTT. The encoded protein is CASNTGNTEAFF.

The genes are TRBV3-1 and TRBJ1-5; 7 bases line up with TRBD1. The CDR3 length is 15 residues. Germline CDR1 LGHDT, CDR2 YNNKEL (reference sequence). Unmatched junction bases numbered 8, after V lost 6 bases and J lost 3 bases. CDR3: CASSPQTGNNQPQHF. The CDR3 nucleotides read TGTGCCAGCAGTCCCCAGACAGGGAACAATCAGCCCCAGCATTTT.

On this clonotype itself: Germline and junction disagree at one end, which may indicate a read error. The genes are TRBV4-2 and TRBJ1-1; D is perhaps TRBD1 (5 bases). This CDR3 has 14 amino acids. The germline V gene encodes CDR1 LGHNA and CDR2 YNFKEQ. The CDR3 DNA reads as TGTGCCAACAGCCACACCACAGGGAACACTGAAGCTTTCTTT. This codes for CANSHTTGNTEAFF.